This entry lists 10 T cell receptor beta chains sequenced from one sample in a study of cytomegalovirus exposure and HLA in healthy donors. The study ran its PCR with 60 Vbeta and 13 Jbeta primers. Some clones are missing from TCRdb's copy, which holds only in-frame ones; the method was immunoSEQ multiplex PCR. This table has 130,000 or so clones, roughly 82% appearing once. The sequencing sample was made of PBMCs. Every receptor here comes from a woman in her late teens or twenties in good health and CMV-seropositive.

The V gene is TRBV4-2, the J gene TRBJ1-2; a possible D gene is TRBD1 (6 bases). V was pared by 0 bases and J by 4 bases, with 12 bases between. The CDR3 runs 15 residues. CDR1 and CDR2 from the germline V gene are LGHNA and YNFKEQ. In nucleotides, the CDR3 is TGTGCCAGCAGCCAAGATACAGGGCTCGCCTATGGCTACACCTTC. It codes for CASSQDTGLAYGYTF.

The rearrangement uses TRBV25-1 and TRBJ2-2; perhaps TRBD1 as D (6 bases). Trimming removed 8 bases from V and 4 bases from J, with 17 bases in between. Germline V gene sequence: CDR1 MGHDK, CDR2 SYGVNS. The CDR3 runs 15 residues. The DNA of the CDR3 is TGTGCCAGCGGGGACACCCGACGGGGCACCGGGGAGCTGTTTTTT. Residues: CASGDTRRGTGELFF.

The genes are TRBV5-1 and TRBJ1-2, with 7 bases that match TRBD1. Germline assignment: CDR1 SGHRS and CDR2 YFSETQ. The V and J ends lost 4 bases and 4 bases, in that order; junction bases with no gene match: 4. The CDR3 loop spans 13 amino acids. This chain's CDR3 is CASSMTGTYGYTF. DNA of the CDR3: TGCGCCAGCAGCATGACAGGGACCTATGGCTACACCTTC.

V usage is TRBV19 and J usage is TRBJ2-7, with D perhaps TRBD2 (5 bases). The CDR3 consists of 13 residues. Per germline, CDR1 LNHDA and CDR2 SQIVND (reference sequence). The V and J ends lost 8 bases and 8 bases respectively, with 19 bases between them. CDR3 bases: TGTGCCAGTCATTCAGGTGGGGAGCCAAAGCAGTACTTC. Amino acids: CASHSGGEPKQYF.

V and J are TRBV6-4 and TRBJ2-3, with D possibly being TRBD1 (6 bases). Trimming cost V 3 bases and J 0 bases, with 7 bases left between them. CDR1 is MRHNA, CDR2 SNTAGT, per germline. The CDR3 consists of 14 residues. CDR3 in amino acids: CASSERGSTDTQYF. The CDR3 nucleotides are TGTGCCAGCAGTGAAAGGGGGAGCACAGATACGCAGTATTTT.

This sequence joins TRBV4-1 and TRBJ2-5; a weak D match, TRBD2 (5 bases). The better agreement between TRBJ2-7 and the DNA end casts doubt on the J call. The V gene's germline CDR1 is MGHRA and CDR2 YSYEKL. There are 15 residues in the CDR3. This CDR3 is CASSQDTGGFYEQYF. The CDR3 coding sequence is TGCGCCAGCAGCCAAGATACGGGCGGGTTCTACGAGCAGTACTTC.

The chain combines TRBV2 with TRBJ1-4, with D possibly matching TRBD1 (6 bases). V lost 6 bases to trimming and J lost 7 bases, with 18 bases between them. The CDR3 is 15 residues long. CDR1 is SNHLY and CDR2 is FYNNEI in the germline V gene. The chain's CDR3 is CASSMQQGTREKLFF. The DNA for the CDR3 is TGTGCCAGCAGCATGCAACAGGGAACTCGTGAAAAACTGTTTTTT.

The gene calls are TRBV28 and TRBJ1-4; 8 nucleotides match TRBD1. V trimming: 5 bases; J trimming: 3 bases; junction bases outside the gene matches: 5. This CDR3 has 15 residues. The germline gives CDR1 MDHEN, CDR2 SYDVKM. CDR3 nucleotide sequence: TGTGCCAGCAGTCCCACGGGACAGGCTAATGAAAAACTGTTTTTT. It yields the protein CASSPTGQANEKLFF.

This rearrangement joins TRBV28 to TRBJ2-1, with 7 bases aligning to TRBD2. The CDR3 runs 14 residues. Germline assignment: CDR1 MDHEN and CDR2 SYDVKM. V dropped 2 bases and J dropped 3; count of bases not matched to a gene: 1. The CDR3 reads CASSLPGGYNEQFF. Written as DNA, the CDR3 is TGTGCCAGCAGTTTACCGGGGGGCTACAATGAGCAGTTCTTC. Filled out from reference TRBV28 and TRBJ2-1, the complete variable domain reads DVKVTQSSRYLVKRTGEKVFLECVQDMDHENMFWYRQDPGLGLRLIYFSYDVKMKEKGDIPEGYSVSREKKERFSLILESASTNQTSMYLCASSLPGGYNEQFFGPGTRLTVL.

This clone was detected a few times. The chain is built from TRBV6-5 and TRBJ1-1; D might be TRBD1 (6 bases). V was shortened by 2 bases and J by 2 bases, with 15 bases between the two germline ends. This CDR3 region has 16 residues. Germline V lookup: CDR1 MNHEY, CDR2 SVGAGI. CDR3 loop: CASSYVSGTPNTEAFF. The CDR3 DNA is TGTGCCAGCAGTTACGTTTCCGGGACACCCAACACTGAAGCTTTCTTT.